The 6 T cell receptor beta chains in this list originate from one sample, sequenced in a study of T cell clusters in autoimmune cytopenias. TRB rearrangements were amplified by touch-down multiplex PCR with mixed TRB-A/B primers. TCRdb processed the multiplex PCR reads again and assigns one entry to each CDR3 protein, with no DNA. Recorded for this sample: under 7,000 distinct CDR3 sequences. Each sample's input was 250 ng genomic DNA, roughly 40,000 genome equivalents. These data were likewise used in another study, on T cell repertoires in aging, cancer and after chemotherapy.

Sequenced material: peripheral blood. The receptors originated from a human donor in good health.

The rearrangement uses TRBV6-5 and TRBJ1-1; TCRdb designates TRBD1, a call that cannot be tested without DNA. The germline V gene encodes CDR1 MNHEY and CDR2 SVGAGI. This CDR3 spans 16 amino acids. The CDR3 here is CASSYSWGPGNTEAFF.

According to its frequency, this clonotype is medium-sized. The chain has TRBV27 and TRBJ2-1; TCRdb indicates TRBD1, and absent DNA this call remains unverified. Germline CDR1 MNHEY, CDR2 SMNVEV (reference sequence). CDR3 size: 17 residues. This chain's CDR3 is CASSLGSGTGPYNEQFF.

This clonotype ranks as medium-sized in terms of frequency. The gene calls are TRBV6-5 and TRBJ1-2; TCRdb proposes TRBD1, but this gene call is untestable without DNA. The germline V gene encodes CDR1 MNHEY and CDR2 SVGAGI. This CDR3 has 14 amino acids. CDR3 sequence: CASSPFRGTYGYTF.

Considering frequency, this clonotype is medium-sized. The rearrangement joins TRBV6-5 to TRBJ2-1; lacking DNA, the TRBD2 call made by TCRdb goes unchecked. This CDR3 contains 14 residues. The germline V gene has CDR1 MNHEY and CDR2 SVGAGI. The CDR3 spells CASSLAGRGNEQFF.

J is TRBJ1-2 and V is TRBV7-9; the TCRdb D gene call, TRBD1, has no DNA to confirm it. The germline gives CDR1 SEHNR, CDR2 FQNEAQ (reference sequence). This CDR3 has 16 residues. CDR3: CASSSNEQGVGYGYTF.

The chain has TRBV18 and TRBJ1-1; TCRdb designates TRBD1, a call that cannot be tested without DNA. Germline CDR1 KGHSH, CDR2 LQKENI. This CDR3 has 13 amino acids. The CDR3 loop reads CASSPRGNTEAFF.